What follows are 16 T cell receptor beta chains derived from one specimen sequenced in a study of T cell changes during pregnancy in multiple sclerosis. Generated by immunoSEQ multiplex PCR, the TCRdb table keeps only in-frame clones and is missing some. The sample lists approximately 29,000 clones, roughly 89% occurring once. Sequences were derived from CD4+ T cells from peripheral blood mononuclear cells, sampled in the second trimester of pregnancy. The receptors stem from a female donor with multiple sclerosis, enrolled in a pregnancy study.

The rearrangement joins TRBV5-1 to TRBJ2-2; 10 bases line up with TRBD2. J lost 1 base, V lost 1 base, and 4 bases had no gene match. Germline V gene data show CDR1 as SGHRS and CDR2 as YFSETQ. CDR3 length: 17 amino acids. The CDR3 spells CASSLPIAGGNTGELFF. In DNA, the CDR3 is TGCGCCAGCAGCTTGCCTATAGCGGGGGGGAACACCGGGGAGCTGTTTTTT.

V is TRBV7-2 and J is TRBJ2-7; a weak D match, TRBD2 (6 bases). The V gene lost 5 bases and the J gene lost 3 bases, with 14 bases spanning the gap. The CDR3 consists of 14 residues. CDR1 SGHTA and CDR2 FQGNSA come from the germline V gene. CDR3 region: CASSARDSIYEQYF. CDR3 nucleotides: TGTGCCAGCAGCGCGCGGGACTCCATCTACGAGCAGTACTTC. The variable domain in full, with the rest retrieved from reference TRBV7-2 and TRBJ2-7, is GAGVSQSPSNKVTEKGKDVELRCDPISGHTALYWYRQSLGQGLEFLIYFQGNSAPDKSGLPSDRFSAERTGGSVSTLTIQRTQQEDSAVYLCASSARDSIYEQYFGPGTRLTVT.

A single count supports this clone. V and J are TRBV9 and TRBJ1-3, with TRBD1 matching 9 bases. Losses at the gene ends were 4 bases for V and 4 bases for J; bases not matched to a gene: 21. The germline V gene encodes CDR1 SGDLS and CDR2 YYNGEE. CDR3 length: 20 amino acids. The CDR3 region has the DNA TGTGCCAGCAGCCCCTCCGTGGACAGGGGCGGCCGGTTTCGGGGAAACACCATATATTTT. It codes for CASSPSVDRGGRFRGNTIYF. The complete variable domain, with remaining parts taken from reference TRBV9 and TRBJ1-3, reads DSGVTQTPKHLITATGQRVTLRCSPRSGDLSVYWYQQSLDQGLQFLIQYYNGEERAKGNILERFSAQQFPDLHSELNLSSLELGDSALYFCASSPSVDRGGRFRGNTIYFGEGSWLTVV.

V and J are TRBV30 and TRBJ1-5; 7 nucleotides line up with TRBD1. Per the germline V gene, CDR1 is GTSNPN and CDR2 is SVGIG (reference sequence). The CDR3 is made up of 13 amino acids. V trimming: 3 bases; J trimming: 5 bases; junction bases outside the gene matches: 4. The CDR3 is CAWSRQGDQPQHF. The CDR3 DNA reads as TGTGCCTGGAGCCGACAGGGAGATCAGCCCCAGCATTTT.

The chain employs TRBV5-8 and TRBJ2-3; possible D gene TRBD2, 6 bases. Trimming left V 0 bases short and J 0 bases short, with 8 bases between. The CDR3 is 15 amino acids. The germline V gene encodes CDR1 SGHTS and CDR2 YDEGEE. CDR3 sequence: CASSLVGGSTDTQYF. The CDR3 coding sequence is TGTGCCAGCAGCTTGGTCGGGGGTAGCACAGATACGCAGTATTTT.

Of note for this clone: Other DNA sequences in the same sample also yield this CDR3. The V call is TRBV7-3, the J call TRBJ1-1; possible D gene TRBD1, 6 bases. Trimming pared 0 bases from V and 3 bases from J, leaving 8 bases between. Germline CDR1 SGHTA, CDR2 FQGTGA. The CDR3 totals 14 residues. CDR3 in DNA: TGTGCCAGCAGCTTAACAGGGGGTGACACTGAAGCTTTCTTT. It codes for CASSLTGGDTEAFF.

The CDR3 DNA sequence: TGCGCCAGCAGCTTGGCCGGCTCTGGGGCCAACGTCCTGACTTTC. Translating it yields CASSLAGSGANVLTF. The V gene is TRBV5-1, the J gene TRBJ2-6; D gene unclear. The CDR3 sequence is 15 residues long. Trimming pared 0 bases from V and 0 bases from J, leaving 4 bases between. From germline, CDR1 is SGHRS and CDR2 YFSETQ.

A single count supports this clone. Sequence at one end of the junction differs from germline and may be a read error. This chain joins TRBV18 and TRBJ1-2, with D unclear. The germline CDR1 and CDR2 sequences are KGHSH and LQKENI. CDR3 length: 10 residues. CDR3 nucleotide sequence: TGTGCCAGCCCACCCCGGTCGCACACCTTC. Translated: CASPPRSHTF.

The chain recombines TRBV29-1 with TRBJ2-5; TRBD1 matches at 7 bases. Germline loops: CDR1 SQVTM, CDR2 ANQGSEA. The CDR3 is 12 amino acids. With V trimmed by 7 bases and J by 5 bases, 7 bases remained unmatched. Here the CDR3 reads CSASGQRETQYF. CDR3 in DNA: TGCAGCGCGTCGGGACAGCGGGAGACCCAGTACTTC.

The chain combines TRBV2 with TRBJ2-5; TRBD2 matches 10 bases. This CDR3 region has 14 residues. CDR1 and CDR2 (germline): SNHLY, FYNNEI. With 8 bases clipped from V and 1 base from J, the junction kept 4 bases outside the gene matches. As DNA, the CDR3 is TGTGCCAGCGGGATAGCGGGGGGCCAAGAGACCCAGTACTTC. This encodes CASGIAGGQETQYF.

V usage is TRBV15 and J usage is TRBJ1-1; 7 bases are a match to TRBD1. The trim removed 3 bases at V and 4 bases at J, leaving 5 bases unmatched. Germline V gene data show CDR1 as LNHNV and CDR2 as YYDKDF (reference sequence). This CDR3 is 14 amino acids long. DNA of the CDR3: TGTGCCACCAGCAGTGGGGCAGGGGGCACTGAAGCTTTCTTT. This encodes CATSSGAGGTEAFF.

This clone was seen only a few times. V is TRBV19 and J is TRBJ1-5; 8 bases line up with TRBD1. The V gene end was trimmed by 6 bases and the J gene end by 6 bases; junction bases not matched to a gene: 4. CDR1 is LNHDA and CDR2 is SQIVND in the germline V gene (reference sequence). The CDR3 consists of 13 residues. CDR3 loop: CASRDREGQPQHF. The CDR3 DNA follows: TGTGCCAGTAGGGACAGGGAAGGTCAGCCCCAGCATTTT.

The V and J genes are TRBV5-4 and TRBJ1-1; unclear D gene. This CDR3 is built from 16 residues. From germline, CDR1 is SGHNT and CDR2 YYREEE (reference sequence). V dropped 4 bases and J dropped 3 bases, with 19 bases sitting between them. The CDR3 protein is CASSPRAASADTEAFF. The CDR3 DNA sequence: TGTGCCAGCAGCCCTCGGGCAGCCTCAGCGGACACTGAAGCTTTCTTT.

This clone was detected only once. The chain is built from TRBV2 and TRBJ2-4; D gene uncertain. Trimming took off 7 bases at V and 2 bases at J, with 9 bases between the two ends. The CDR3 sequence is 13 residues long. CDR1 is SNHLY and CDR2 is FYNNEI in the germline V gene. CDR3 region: CASMERTKNIQYF. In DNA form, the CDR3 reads TGTGCCAGCATGGAGAGAACCAAAAACATTCAGTACTTC. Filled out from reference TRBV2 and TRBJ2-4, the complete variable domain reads EPEVTQTPSHQVTQMGQEVILRCVPISNHLYFYWYRQILGQKVEFLVSFYNNEISEKSEIFDDQFSVERPDGSNFTLKIRSTKLEDSAMYFCASMERTKNIQYFGAGTRLSVL.

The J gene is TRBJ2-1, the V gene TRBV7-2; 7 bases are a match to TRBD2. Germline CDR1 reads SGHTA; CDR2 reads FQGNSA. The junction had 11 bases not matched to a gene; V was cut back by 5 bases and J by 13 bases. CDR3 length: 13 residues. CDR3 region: CASSPPRRDYQFF. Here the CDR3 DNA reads TGTGCCAGCAGCCCCCCTCGCCGGGACTATCAGTTCTTC.

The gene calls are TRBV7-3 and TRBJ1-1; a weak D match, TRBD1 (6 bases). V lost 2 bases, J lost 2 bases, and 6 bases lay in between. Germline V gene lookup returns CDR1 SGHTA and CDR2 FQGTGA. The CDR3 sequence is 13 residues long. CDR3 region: CASSLGTNTEAFF. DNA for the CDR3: TGTGCCAGCAGCTTAGGGACAAACACTGAAGCTTTCTTT.